This section outlines one T cell receptor beta chain sequence together with its context. The antigen is not known. The trim removed 5 bases at V and 3 bases at J, leaving 7 bases unmatched. The germline V gene has CDR1 SGHTA and CDR2 FQGTGA. This CDR3 is 15 amino acids long. Clones were read by immunoSEQ multiplex PCR, and TCRdb kept only the in-frame ones, dropping some. The sample includes around 15,000 clones, less than 50% seen only once; the top ten take approximately 8%. This sample is part of a study of siplizumab effects on memory and regulatory T cells. In the mixed lymphocyte reaction, cells were cocultured for six to seven days at 37°C.

This TCR derives from a human donor in good health; the cells came from an allogeneic mixed lymphocyte reaction. Some clones in this sample may be carry-over from other donors' samples. Sequencing used CFSE-low (dividing) CD4+ T cells sorted from an allogeneic mixed lymphocyte reaction. The V gene is TRBV7-3, the J gene TRBJ2-5, with 9 bases lining up with TRBD2. The chain's CDR3 is CASSAGTSYKETQYF. The CDR3 DNA is TGTGCCAGCAGCGCCGGGACTAGCTATAAAGAGACCCAGTACTTC.